These 10 T cell receptor beta chains share one sample of origin, sequenced in a study of blood T cell repertoires in COVID-19. Sequenced by immunoSEQ multiplex PCR; TCRdb stores in-frame clones only, minus some. The table lists about 11,000 clones, almost 85% of them singletons. Sequences were obtained from peripheral blood. All receptors come from a man aged 45-65 years with active COVID-19.

This clone came up a few times. The gene calls are TRBV3-1 (or the pseudogene TRBV3-2) and TRBJ2-7, with D unclear. V dropped 4 bases and J dropped 9 bases, with 16 bases sitting between them. Germline V lookup: CDR1 LGHDT, CDR2 YNNKEL (reference sequence). The CDR3 contains 13 residues. The CDR3 nucleotides read TGTGCCAGCAGCCTATCCACGTCCTCGCGGCAGTACTTC. Its translation: CASSLSTSSRQYF.

The chain uses TRBV6-5 and TRBJ1-1; D is perhaps TRBD1 (5 bases). The ends were cut back, 4 bases at V and 9 bases at J, with 9 bases in the middle. Germline V lookup: CDR1 MNHEY, CDR2 SVGAGI. This CDR3 region has 11 residues. CDR3 amino acids: CASSSGTQAFF. The DNA of the CDR3 is TGTGCCAGCAGTTCGGGGACTCAAGCTTTCTTT.

The chain joins TRBV10-3 to TRBJ1-1, with 7 bases lining up with TRBD1. J gave up 5 bases and V 5 bases, and 8 bases lay outside the gene matches. The germline gives CDR1 ENHRY, CDR2 SYGVKD. CDR3 length: 14 residues. This CDR3 reads CAISSGTDGTEAFF. The CDR3, as DNA: TGTGCCATCAGTTCCGGGACAGATGGGACTGAAGCTTTCTTT.

This clone was recorded once. Other DNA sequences in the same sample also yield this CDR3. The gene calls are TRBV27 and TRBJ2-1, with TRBD2 matching over 8 bases. This CDR3 region has 13 residues. Trimming at V came to 6 bases and at J to 9 bases, leaving 7 bases not matched to a gene. Germline assignment: CDR1 MNHEY and CDR2 SMNVEV (reference sequence). CDR3 loop: CASSPTSEAEQFF. CDR3 bases: TGTGCCAGCAGCCCGACTAGCGAGGCTGAGCAGTTCTTC.

In its sample, this clone was seen once. The chain combines TRBV3-1 (or the pseudogene TRBV3-2) with TRBJ2-3; 12 positions match TRBD2. After removal of 1 base from V and 3 bases from J, the junction contained 8 bases not matched to a gene. The germline gives CDR1 LGHDT, CDR2 YNNKEL (reference sequence). The CDR3 is 18 amino acids. The CDR3 here is CASSQVRSGLAGTDTQYF. CDR3 sequence (DNA): TGTGCCAGCAGCCAAGTTCGGAGTGGACTAGCGGGAACAGATACGCAGTATTTT.

V gene TRBV7-9 combines with J gene TRBJ2-1, with 8 bases lining up with TRBD2. The V and J ends lost 5 bases and 10 bases, in that order; junction bases with no gene match: 13. The CDR3 length is 15 residues. CDR1 and CDR2 from the germline V gene are SEHNR and FQNEAQ (reference sequence). The CDR3 spells CASSHLSGAGDEQFF. CDR3 DNA sequence: TGTGCCAGCAGCCACCTCTCGGGAGCGGGAGACGAGCAGTTCTTC.

This chain connects TRBV29-1 to TRBJ1-2; D ambiguous. Trimming took off 8 bases at V and 8 bases at J, with 21 bases between the two ends. This CDR3 has 13 residues. Germline V gene lookup returns CDR1 SQVTM and CDR2 ANQGSEA. The CDR3 DNA reads as TGCAGCATGGAAGACGTGGGCCCGGGGGGCTACACCTTC. Protein: CSMEDVGPGGYTF.

This chain joins TRBV6-6 and TRBJ1-5, with 8 positions matching TRBD1. The ends lost 2 bases at V and 0 bases at J; junction bases unmatched: 3. Looked up from germline, CDR1 is MNHNY and CDR2 is SVGAGI (reference sequence). The CDR3 length is 16 residues. For the CDR3, the DNA is TGTGCCAGCAGTTACACAGGGGGGGATAGCAATCAGCCCCAGCATTTT. This sequence encodes CASSYTGGDSNQPQHF.

The CDR3 region has the DNA TGTGCCAGCAGCTTTCCAGGGACTAACTATGGCTACACCTTC. It codes for CASSFPGTNYGYTF. The chain is built from TRBV11-2 and TRBJ1-2, with D possibly TRBD1 on 5 matching bases. The CDR3 length is 14 residues. Germline lookup yields CDR1 SGHAT and CDR2 FQNNGV. Trimming took off 3 bases at V and 0 bases at J, with 8 bases between the two ends.

The chain recombines TRBV3-1 (or the pseudogene TRBV3-2) with TRBJ2-7; 13 positions match TRBD2. The CDR3 runs 17 residues. The ends lost 0 bases at V and 2 bases at J; junction bases unmatched: 4. Germline V gene data show CDR1 as LGHDT and CDR2 as YNNKEL (reference sequence). The CDR3, as DNA: TGTGCCAGCAGCCAAGACAGGACTAGCGGGAGTACCTACGAGCAGTACTTC. Its protein product is CASSQDRTSGSTYEQYF.